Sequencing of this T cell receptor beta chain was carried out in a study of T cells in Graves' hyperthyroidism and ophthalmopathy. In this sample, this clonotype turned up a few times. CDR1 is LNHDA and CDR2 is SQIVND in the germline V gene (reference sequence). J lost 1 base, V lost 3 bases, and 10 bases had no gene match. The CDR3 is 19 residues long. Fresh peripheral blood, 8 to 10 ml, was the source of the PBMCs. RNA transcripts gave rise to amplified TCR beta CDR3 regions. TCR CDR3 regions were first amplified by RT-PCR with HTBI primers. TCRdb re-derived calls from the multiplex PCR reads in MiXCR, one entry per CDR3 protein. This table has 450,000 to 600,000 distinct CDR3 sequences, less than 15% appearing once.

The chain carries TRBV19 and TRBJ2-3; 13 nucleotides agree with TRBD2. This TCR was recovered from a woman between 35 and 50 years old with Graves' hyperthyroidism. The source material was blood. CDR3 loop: CASSMTRTSGSGGTDTQYF. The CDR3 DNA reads TGTGCCAGTAGTATGACCAGGACTAGCGGGAGCGGGGGCACAGATACGCAGTATTTT.